This TCR beta chain originates from a study of blood T cell repertoires in COVID-19. Overall study context: Samples representing acute and convalescent COVID-19 were sourced from the United States, Italy and Spain.

The V gene's germline CDR1 is MDHEN and CDR2 SYDVKM. The V gene lost 2 bases and the J gene lost 7 bases, with 12 bases spanning the gap. CDR3 length equals 15 residues. As processed by the authors: Nucleated cell counts were estimated from reference gene primer amplification. Clones were sequenced by immunoSEQ multiplex PCR, and TCRdb holds only the in-frame ones, with some missing. V, J and clone size are those of that table, while D and trimming were read from the DNA. The sample consists of 70,000 to 85,000 clones, about four fifths of them appearing once. This clone was found a few times. The origin of this receptor is a woman aged 80 or over with acute or convalescent COVID-19. The genes are TRBV28 and TRBJ1-6; D is possibly TRBD1 (5 bases). The sequenced sample was peripheral blood. CDR3 coding DNA: TGTGCCAGCAGTTTACAGGGTACGAGGAATTCACCCCTCCACTTT. Amino acid sequence: CASSLQGTRNSPLHF.